These 20 T cell receptor beta chains share one sample of origin, sequenced in a study of CD8+ T cells in alopecia areata. As to treatment: oral pan-JAK inhibitor, 5-10 mg twice daily. TCR sequencing used cDNA made by reverse transcription of extracted RNA. The assay was immunoSEQ multiplex PCR, and TCRdb's table has in-frame clones only and misses some. The table shows tens of thousands of clones, with about 43% occurring only once. Here the sequenced sample was CD8+ T cells sorted from blood, taken around week 36, from a patient treated with tofacitinib. The receptors were sampled from a human donor with alopecia areata.

This clone was seen more than once but under ten times. The chain is built from TRBV4-3 and TRBJ2-1; D gene uncertain. Germline V gene data show CDR1 as LGHNA and CDR2 as YSLEER. The V and J ends lost 0 bases and 10 bases respectively, with 13 bases between them. This CDR3 comprises 14 residues. The CDR3 DNA sequence: TGCGCCAGCAGCCAAGATTCCCCAGCTGTCGAGCAGTTCTTC. It is translated as CASSQDSPAVEQFF.

V is TRBV20-1 and J is TRBJ1-1, with D uncertain. CDR1 is DFQATT and CDR2 is SNEGSKA in the germline V gene (reference sequence). V was trimmed by 6 bases and J by 5 bases, leaving 7 bases between them. This CDR3 spans 10 amino acids. This CDR3 reads CSAGRTEAFF. For the CDR3, the DNA is TGCAGTGCCGGCAGGACTGAAGCTTTCTTT.

This sequence joins TRBV29-1 and TRBJ2-7, with 9 bases matching TRBD2. With V trimmed by 7 bases and J by 0 bases, 4 bases remained unmatched. In germline, CDR1 is SQVTM, CDR2 ANQGSEA. The length of the CDR3 is 13 residues. CDR3 coding DNA: TGCAGCGGGACTAGCGCTAGCTCCTACGAGCAGTACTTC. Protein product: CSGTSASSYEQYF.

This clone was detected a few times. This rearrangement joins TRBV9 to TRBJ2-1; 10 nucleotides agree with TRBD2. Germline loops: CDR1 SGDLS, CDR2 YYNGEE. With 4 bases clipped from V and 10 bases from J, the junction kept 2 bases outside the gene matches. This CDR3 spans 12 amino acids. The CDR3 coding sequence is TGTGCCAGCAGCTCGGGACTAGCGGAGCAGTTCTTC. Encoded protein: CASSSGLAEQFF.

The chain links TRBV6-5 to TRBJ2-7; 9 nucleotides align to TRBD2. The V gene's germline CDR1 is MNHEY and CDR2 SVGAGI. This CDR3 comprises 15 residues. Unmatched junction bases numbered 3, after V lost 2 bases and J lost 1 base. CDR3: CASSYTLAGSYEQYF. CDR3 coding DNA: TGTGCCAGCAGTTACACGCTAGCGGGGTCCTACGAGCAGTACTTC.

This clone turned up a few times. The chain uses TRBV30 and TRBJ2-3; D call uncertain. This CDR3 has 12 amino acids. Germline-derived CDR1 and CDR2 are GTSNPN and SVGIG (reference sequence). The V gene lost 3 bases and the J gene lost 4 bases, with 8 bases spanning the gap. This chain's CDR3 is CAWSVAADTQYF. The CDR3 DNA reads TGTGCCTGGAGCGTTGCGGCAGATACGCAGTATTTT.

This clone appeared a few times. This chain connects TRBV11-2 to TRBJ2-7; D is ambiguous. Between the trimmed V and J ends, which lost 8 bases and 3 bases, there was a span of 14 bases. Germline-derived CDR1 and CDR2 are SGHAT and FQNNGV. This CDR3 is 13 amino acids long. CDR3 region: CASRGQPFYEQYF. For the CDR3, the DNA is TGTGCCAGCCGAGGTCAGCCCTTCTACGAGCAGTACTTC. The full variable domain, rest sourced from reference TRBV11-2 and TRBJ2-7, is EAGVAQSPRYKIIEKRQSVAFWCNPISGHATLYWYQQILGQGPKLLIQFQNNGVVDDSQLPKDRFSAERLKGVDSTLKIQPAKLEDSAVYLCASRGQPFYEQYFGPGTRLTVT.

The V and J genes are TRBV29-1 and TRBJ1-2, with 10 bases that match TRBD1. Germline V gives CDR1 SQVTM, CDR2 ANQGSEA. Unmatched junction bases numbered 3, after V lost 5 bases and J lost 0 bases. The CDR3 covers 14 residues. CDR3 residues: CSVSTGGSNYGYTF. CDR3 coding DNA: TGCAGCGTTTCGACAGGGGGCTCTAACTATGGCTACACCTTC.

In its sample, this clone was seen a few times. This rearrangement joins TRBV30 to TRBJ1-5; TRBD1 might be the D (6 bases). Trimming removed 3 bases at V and 5 bases at J, with 14 bases between. Germline V gene sequence: CDR1 GTSNPN, CDR2 SVGIG (reference sequence). The CDR3 is made up of 14 amino acids. Here the CDR3 reads CAWSPRGGYQPQHF. The DNA for the CDR3 is TGTGCCTGGAGCCCTAGAGGGGGGTATCAGCCCCAGCATTTT.

This chain's CDR3 is CASSLPFRPPYEQYF. Written as DNA, the CDR3 is TGCGCCAGCAGCTTGCCATTCCGACCGCCATACGAGCAGTACTTC. The chain couples TRBV5-1 to TRBJ2-7, with unresolved D. The germline gives CDR1 SGHRS, CDR2 YFSETQ. V was pared by 1 base and J by 4 bases, with 15 bases between. The CDR3 consists of 15 residues.

This clone was observed a few times. The DNA for the CDR3 is TGCAGCGTTGCGAAGGGCGGCCAGGAGGAGCAGTACTTC. It yields the protein CSVAKGGQEEQYF. The chain employs TRBV29-1 and TRBJ2-7; D not certain. Germline V gene lookup returns CDR1 SQVTM and CDR2 ANQGSEA. The CDR3 is made up of 13 amino acids. Trimming left V 4 bases short and J 7 bases short, with 17 bases between.

This chain connects TRBV9 to TRBJ2-1, with D maybe TRBD1 (6 bases). CDR3 length: 12 amino acids. CDR1 is SGDLS, CDR2 YYNGEE, per germline. Deletions cut 7 bases from V and 7 bases from J, with 12 bases between. CDR3 nucleotides: TGTGCCAGCCAGACAGGTCGGAATGAGCAGTTCTTC. As protein: CASQTGRNEQFF.

This clone was seen more than once but under ten times. V usage is TRBV5-1 and J usage is TRBJ2-7; D unresolved. Between the trimmed V and J ends, which lost 0 bases and 3 bases, there was a span of 13 bases. Per germline, CDR1 SGHRS and CDR2 YFSETQ. The CDR3 contains 15 residues. The CDR3 sequence: CASSLEGRIHYEQYF. CDR3 coding DNA: TGCGCCAGCAGCTTGGAGGGCAGAATACACTACGAGCAGTACTTC.

V usage is TRBV29-1 and J usage is TRBJ2-1, with D hard to call. The V gene's germline CDR1 is SQVTM and CDR2 ANQGSEA. The V end lost 8 bases, the J end lost 3 bases, and 8 bases lay between the germline ends. The CDR3 totals 11 residues. The CDR3 DNA reads TGCAGCCCGACGGTCTACAATGAGCAGTTCTTC. This codes for CSPTVYNEQFF.

This clone was recorded a few times. The chain combines TRBV11-3 with TRBJ1-2, with 9 nucleotides matching TRBD1. Trimming cost V 1 base and J 4 bases; bases outside gene matches: 10. The CDR3 is 17 residues long. Per germline, CDR1 SGHNT and CDR2 YENEEA. DNA for the CDR3: TGTGCCAGCAGCTTAGGGACAGGGGCCGGACCGGGCTATGGCTACACCTTC. This codes for CASSLGTGAGPGYGYTF.

The rearrangement links TRBV4-1 to TRBJ1-5, with D possibly matching TRBD1 (5 bases). The CDR3 consists of 15 residues. Trimming removed 2 bases at V and 6 bases at J, with 14 bases between. Germline loops: CDR1 MGHRA, CDR2 YSYEKL. The CDR3 protein is CASSQREGAGQPQHF. CDR3 DNA sequence: TGCGCCAGCAGCCAACGGGAAGGGGCTGGTCAGCCCCAGCATTTT.

This clone has just a few counts. The genes are TRBV29-1 and TRBJ2-1; D call uncertain. Between the trimmed V and J ends, which lost 3 bases and 5 bases, there was a span of 5 bases. CDR1 is SQVTM and CDR2 is ANQGSEA in the germline V gene. The CDR3 totals 11 residues. CDR3: CSVDGDNEQFF. Written as DNA, the CDR3 is TGCAGCGTTGATGGGGACAATGAGCAGTTCTTC.

This clone has just a few counts. This chain joins TRBV29-1 and TRBJ2-7, with D perhaps TRBD2 (5 bases). Germline loops: CDR1 SQVTM, CDR2 ANQGSEA. The CDR3 has 13 amino acids. Trimming took 5 bases from V and 0 from J, leaving 11 bases between them. The CDR3 here is CSVYAGNSYEQYF. In DNA form, the CDR3 reads TGCAGCGTTTATGCGGGCAACTCCTACGAGCAGTACTTC.

The J gene is TRBJ1-4, the V gene TRBV9, with 12 bases lining up with TRBD1. Germline V gives CDR1 SGDLS, CDR2 YYNGEE. Trimming removed 6 bases from V and 7 bases from J; junction bases left unmatched: 4. There are 14 residues in the CDR3. CDR3 loop: CASNGGQGAEKLFF. In DNA form, the CDR3 reads TGTGCCAGCAATGGGGGACAGGGGGCTGAAAAACTGTTTTTT.

The V gene is TRBV7-9, the J gene TRBJ2-2, with TRBD1 as a possible D gene (5 bases). The germline CDR1 and CDR2 sequences are SEHNR and FQNEAQ (reference sequence). The CDR3 length is 14 residues. V lost 5 bases to trimming and J lost 7 bases, with 14 bases between them. The CDR3 protein is CASSPAVRGGELFF. The CDR3 DNA is TGTGCCAGCAGCCCCGCCGTTAGGGGCGGGGAGCTGTTTTTT.